This is a list of T cell receptor beta chains from one sample in a study of blood T cell repertoires in COVID-19. Repertoires were generated with immunoSEQ multiplex PCR, while TCRdb's copy carries only in-frame clones and drops some. The table has roughly 130,000 clones, approximately 88% seen once. What was sequenced was peripheral blood. The source is a man aged 55 to 70 with active or convalescent COVID-19. The CDR3 runs from the conserved cysteine through the conserved F or W. A D gene is named only where the DNA matches it firmly. Only some rows state a clone size, as once, few, many or a class for expanded clones.

clone_size d_call j_call v_call cdr3_nt cdr3_aa
. . TRBJ2-1 TRBV11-3 TGTGCCAGCAGCTTCAAACGAGCAGGGGATGTGGAGCAGTTCTTC CASSFKRAGDVEQFF
few TRBD1 TRBJ1-5 TRBV5-6 TGTGCCAGCAGCTGGACAGGCCTCCGAGGTCAGCCCCAGCATTTT CASSWTGLRGQPQHF
. TRBD1 TRBJ2-7 TRBV7-9 TGTGCCAGCAGCTCAATGACAGGGATTTCCTACGAGCAGTACTTC CASSSMTGISYEQYF
. TRBD1 TRBJ2-7 TRBV2 TGTGCCAGCAGGGACAGGGGGCCTTACGAGCAGTACTTC CASRDRGPYEQYF
. TRBD2 TRBJ2-2 TRBV30 TGTGCCTGGACTAGCGGGAGGGTTTTCCCCGGGGAGCTGTTTTTT CAWTSGRVFPGELFF
. . TRBJ1-5 TRBV6-5 TGTGCCAGCAGTCAGGGGTCACATAGCAATCAGCCCCAGCATTTT CASSQGSHSNQPQHF
. TRBD1 TRBJ2-5 TRBV7-2 TGTGCCAGCAGCGCGAACGACAGGGGGAGAGTGACCCAGTACTTC CASSANDRGRVTQYF
. TRBD1 TRBJ2-2 TRBV7-8 TGTGCCAGCAGCCCACGCCGTGACAGGGGAGGCACCGGGGAGCTGTTTTTT CASSPRRDRGGTGELFF
. TRBD1 TRBJ1-2 TRBV4-2 TGTGCCAGCAGCCCCCGGACAGGGGGAGACTATGGCTACACCTTC CASSPRTGGDYGYTF
. . TRBJ1-4 TRBV19 TGTGCCACCGTGAAGGGAGGGAATGAAAAACTGTTTTTT CATVKGGNEKLFF
. . TRBJ1-6 TRBV18 TGTGCCAGCTCACCAGTCCACGGGAGCTCCTATAATTCACCCCTCCACTTT CASSPVHGSSYNSPLHF
. . TRBJ2-3 TRBV9 TGTGCCAGCAGCCCCCTCCGACTTAGCACAGATACGCAGTATTTT CASSPLRLSTDTQYF
. . TRBJ2-1 TRBV29-1 TGCAGCGTTGTTGGGGGCCCTAGCTCCTACAATGAGCAGTTCTTC CSVVGGPSSYNEQFF
. . TRBJ2-1 TRBV21-1 TGTGCCAGCAGCAAAGGTCCTGAGGCCGGGAGGGGTAGCTCCTACAATGAGCAGTTCTTC CASSKGPEAGRGSSYNEQFF
. . TRBJ2-5 TRBV19 TGTGCCAGTAGTAACGGACTGGGGGAGACCCAGTACTTC CASSNGLGETQYF
. TRBD2 TRBJ2-7 TRBV4-2 TGTGCCAGCAGCCACCGGACTAGCGGGCATAGCTCCTACGAGCAGTACTTC CASSHRTSGHSSYEQYF
. . TRBJ2-7 TRBV13 TGTGCCAGCAGCTCAGGCCGAGGGTCCGAGCAGTACTTC CASSSGRGSEQYF
. TRBD1 TRBJ2-3 TRBV4-2 TGTGCCAGCAGCCAAGGTGGGGGGACAGGTCCAGATACGCAGTATTTT CASSQGGGTGPDTQYF
. . TRBJ1-1 TRBV4-2 TGTGCCAGCAGCCGGGAGGACTTCTACACTGAAGCTTTCTTT CASSREDFYTEAFF
. . TRBJ2-3 TRBV11-1 TGTGCCAGCAGCTCCCCAGGAATGAGCACAGATACGCAGTATTTT CASSSPGMSTDTQYF
once . TRBJ2-7 TRBV20-1 TGCAGTGCTAGTGTCCCGGCGACTAGCTACGAGCAGTACTTC CSASVPATSYEQYF
. TRBD2 TRBJ2-3 TRBV27 TGTGCCAGCAACCCCCTAGCGGGGAGCACAGATACGCAGTATTTT CASNPLAGSTDTQYF
. TRBD1 TRBJ1-1 TRBV9 TGTGCCAGCAGCGGAGGGACAGGGAACACTGAAGCTTTCTTT CASSGGTGNTEAFF
. TRBD1 TRBJ1-6 TRBV27 TGTGCCAGCAGAGCTCGGGACAGCCTTTATAATTCACCCCTCCACTTT CASRARDSLYNSPLHF
. TRBD1 TRBJ2-2 TRBV10-1 TGCGCCAGCAGGGGACAGGGGACCACCGGGGAGCTGTTTTTT CASRGQGTTGELFF
. . TRBJ2-6 TRBV4-3 TGCGCCAGCAGCCAAGAAGTGGCAGGGACTGGGGCCAACGTCCTGACTTTC CASSQEVAGTGANVLTF
. TRBD1 TRBJ1-5 TRBV4-1 TGCGCCAGCAGCCAGGGACAGCCCAATCAGCCCCAGCATTTT CASSQGQPNQPQHF
. TRBD2 TRBJ2-5 TRBV24-1 TGTGCCACCAGTGAGCCAGCGGGAGGGGAGACCCAGTACTTC CATSEPAGGETQYF
once . TRBJ2-7 TRBV7-2 TGTGCCAGCAGCATGTATTACGAGCAGTACTTC CASSMYYEQYF
. TRBD2 TRBJ2-7 TRBV6-5 TGTGCCAGCAGTCGGACTAGCGTTTCCTACGAGCAGTACTTC CASSRTSVSYEQYF
once . TRBJ1-1 TRBV11-2 TGTGCCAGCAGCTTAGAGTTCAGGGAAAACACTGAAGCTTTCTTT CASSLEFRENTEAFF
. TRBD2 TRBJ2-1 TRBV9 TGTGCCAGCAGCGTAGTAGCGGGAATGGCCAATGAACAGTTCTTC CASSVVAGMANEQFF
. . TRBJ1-2 TRBV27 TGTGCCAGCAGTCCACGGTCAGGAAATGGCTACACCTTC CASSPRSGNGYTF
. TRBD1 TRBJ2-7 TRBV7-8 TGTGCCAGCAGCTTTGACAGGGGCGAGCAGTACTTC CASSFDRGEQYF
. . TRBJ1-4 TRBV4-2 TGTGCCAGCAGCCAAACCTCAGTGGGGAGTAGTCGTGAAAAACTGTTTTTT CASSQTSVGSSREKLFF
. . TRBJ1-5 TRBV12-1 TGTGCCAGCAGCTTTAAAGGACAGGGGAGCAATCAGCCCCAGCATTTT CASSFKGQGSNQPQHF
. TRBD1 TRBJ1-1 TRBV7-9 TGTGCCAGCAGCTTAACAGGGGGTATGAACACTGAAGCTTTCTTT CASSLTGGMNTEAFF
. . TRBJ2-2 TRBV15 TGTGCCACCAGCAACTTGCGCGACACCGGGGAGCTGTTTTTT CATSNLRDTGELFF
once TRBD1 TRBJ1-1 TRBV5-4 TGTGCCAGCAGCTTGCCAGGACAGGGGAATTTGTTGAAAGCTTTCTTT CASSLPGQGNLLKAFF
. . TRBJ1-5 TRBV18 TGTGCCAGCTCACCGAGAGTAAACAATCAGCCCCAGCATTTT CASSPRVNNQPQHF
. TRBD1 TRBJ1-5 TRBV15 TGTGCCACCAGCAGAGATCAGGGGGGCATGGAGCCCCAGCATTTT CATSRDQGGMEPQHF
. TRBD2 TRBJ2-1 TRBV6-4 TGTGCCAGCAGTGACCAAACTAGCGGGAAACCCAATGAGCAGTTCTTC CASSDQTSGKPNEQFF
once TRBD2 TRBJ2-3 TRBV27 TGTGCCAGCAGTTTAGCGGGAGGGAGGGATACGCAGTATTTT CASSLAGGRDTQYF
once . TRBJ1-2 TRBV5-4 TGTGCCAGCAGCTTGGACAGATTTAACTATGGCTACACCTTC CASSLDRFNYGYTF
. . TRBJ2-7 TRBV6-5 TGTGCCAGCAGTTCCCCGGGAGCTCCCTACGAGCAGTACTTC CASSSPGAPYEQYF
. . TRBJ1-2 TRBV5-1 TGCGCCAGCAGCTTGGCCACAGGATCCTATGGCTACACCTTC CASSLATGSYGYTF
. TRBD2 TRBJ2-1 TRBV3-1/TRBV3-2 TGTGCCAGCAGCCAAGTACTAGCGGGAGGGCCGGATGAGCAGTTCTTC CASSQVLAGGPDEQFF
. . TRBJ1-4 TRBV27 TGTGCCAGCAGTTTCCTCAGGGCCGCAACTAATGAAAAACTGTTTTTT CASSFLRAATNEKLFF
. TRBD1 TRBJ2-5 TRBV5-4 TGTGCCAGCAGCCCGGAAAACAGGGGTCAAGAGACCCAGTACTTC CASSPENRGQETQYF
. . TRBJ1-2 TRBV12-3/TRBV12-4 TGTGCCAGCAGTTTAGAGACAGACTATGGCTACACCTTC CASSLETDYGYTF
once . TRBJ2-2 TRBV19 TGTGCCAGTAGAAGCGGCTTGCCCGGGGAGCTGTTTTTT CASRSGLPGELFF
. TRBD1 TRBJ1-6 TRBV19 TGTGCCAGTAGTCCAACCTACAGGGGGAGTTCACCCCTCCACTTT CASSPTYRGSSPLHF
. TRBD1 TRBJ1-6 TRBV18 TGTGCCAGCACAGACAGGGCTCGGAATTCACCCCTCCACTTT CASTDRARNSPLHF
. . TRBJ2-3 TRBV28 TGTGCCAGCAGTGAAACTAGCCCGAAGTCAACAGATACGCAGTATTTT CASSETSPKSTDTQYF